A single count supports the clone carrying this T cell receptor (beta chain). Per the study methods: Researchers report that nucleated cell counts were estimated from reference gene primer amplification. Clones were sequenced by immunoSEQ multiplex PCR, and TCRdb holds only the in-frame ones, with some missing. That table gives V, J and clone size, and the DNA gave D and trimming. The table records around 78,000 clones, 80% to 90% of them present only once. These data come from a study of blood T cell repertoires in COVID-19. The germline V gene encodes CDR1 SNHLY and CDR2 FYNNEI. Trimming pared 6 bases from V and 1 base from J, leaving 14 bases between. The CDR3 is made up of 15 amino acids.

This TCR was sampled from a man over 45 with active or convalescent COVID-19. Sequenced material: peripheral blood. This chain connects TRBV2 to TRBJ2-3, with D tentatively TRBD1 (6 bases). CDR3 in amino acids: CASREQGLGTDTQYF. Written as DNA, the CDR3 is TGTGCCAGCAGGGAACAGGGATTGGGCACAGATACGCAGTATTTT. The full variable domain, in which reference TRBV2 and TRBJ2-3 provide the parts outside the CDR3, is EPEVTQTPSHQVTQMGQEVILRCVPISNHLYFYWYRQILGQKVEFLVSFYNNEISEKSEIFDDQFSVERPDGSNFTLKIRSTKLEDSAMYFCASREQGLGTDTQYFGPGTRLTVL.